This T cell receptor beta chain came from a study of blood T cell repertoires in COVID-19. At the level of the study: Samples representing acute and convalescent COVID-19 were sourced from the United States, Italy and Spain. Sources were T cells, B-cell-depleted T cells, or PBMCs; the material itself was cDNA or gDNA.

How the authors handled the data: Quantification of nucleated cells was approximated via reference gene primer amplification. Generated by immunoSEQ multiplex PCR, the TCRdb table keeps only in-frame clones and is missing some. D and trimming were read from the DNA, whereas the V and J calls and clone size are those reported in that table. The data contain about 34,000 clones, more than 65% of them singletons. This clone came up a few times. The CDR3 loop spans 14 amino acids. In germline, CDR1 is MNHEY, CDR2 SVGEGT. Trimming shortened V by 2 bases and J by 5 bases, and 10 bases separated the two germline ends. Enrolled during active infection, Seattle patients were then followed longitudinally.

The sequence was collected from a man between 65 and 85 years old with COVID-19, enrolled during active disease. The chain couples TRBV6-2 or TRBV6-3 to TRBJ1-3; D is unclear. The material sequenced was peripheral blood. The CDR3 reads CASSYPGYRNTIYF. CDR3 nucleotides: TGTGCCAGCAGTTACCCGGGATACCGAAACACCATATATTTT.